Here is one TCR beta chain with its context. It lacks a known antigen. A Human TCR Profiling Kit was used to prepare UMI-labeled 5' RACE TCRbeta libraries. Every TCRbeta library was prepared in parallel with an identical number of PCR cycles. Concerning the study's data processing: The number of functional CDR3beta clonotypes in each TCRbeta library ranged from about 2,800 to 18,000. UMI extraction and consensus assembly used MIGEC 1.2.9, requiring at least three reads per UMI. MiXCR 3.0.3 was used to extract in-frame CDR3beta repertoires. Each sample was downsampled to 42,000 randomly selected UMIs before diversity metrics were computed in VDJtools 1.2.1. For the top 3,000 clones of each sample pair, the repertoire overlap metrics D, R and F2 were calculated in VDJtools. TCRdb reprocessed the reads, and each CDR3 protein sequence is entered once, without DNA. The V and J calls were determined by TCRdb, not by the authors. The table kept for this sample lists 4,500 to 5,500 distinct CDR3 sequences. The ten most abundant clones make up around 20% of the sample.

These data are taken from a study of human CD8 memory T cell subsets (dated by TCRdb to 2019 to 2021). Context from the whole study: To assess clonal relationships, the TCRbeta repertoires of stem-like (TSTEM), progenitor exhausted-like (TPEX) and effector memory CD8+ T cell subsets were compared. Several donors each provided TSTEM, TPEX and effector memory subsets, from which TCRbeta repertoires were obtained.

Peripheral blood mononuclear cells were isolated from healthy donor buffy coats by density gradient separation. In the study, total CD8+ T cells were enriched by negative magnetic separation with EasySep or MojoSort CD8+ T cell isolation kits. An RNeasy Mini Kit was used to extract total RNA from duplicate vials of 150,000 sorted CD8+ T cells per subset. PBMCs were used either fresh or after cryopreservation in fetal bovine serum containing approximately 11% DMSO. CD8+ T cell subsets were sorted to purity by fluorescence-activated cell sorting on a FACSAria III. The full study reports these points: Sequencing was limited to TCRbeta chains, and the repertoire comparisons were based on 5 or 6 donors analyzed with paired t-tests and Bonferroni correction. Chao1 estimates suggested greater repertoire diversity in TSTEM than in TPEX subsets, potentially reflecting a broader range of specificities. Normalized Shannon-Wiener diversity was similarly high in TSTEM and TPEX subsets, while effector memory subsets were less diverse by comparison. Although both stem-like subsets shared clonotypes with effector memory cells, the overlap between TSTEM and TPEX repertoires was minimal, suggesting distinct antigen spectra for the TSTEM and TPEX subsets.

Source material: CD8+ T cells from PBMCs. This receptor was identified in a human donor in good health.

The CDR3: CASSLGSGGLINEQFF. Recombination connected TRBV11-2 to TRBJ2-1; TCRdb calls TRBD1, which cannot be checked without DNA. CDR1 and CDR2 were assigned from the germline V gene as SGHAT and FQNNGV. Counted from cysteine to phenylalanine, this CDR3 has 16 amino acids. No DNA is recorded.